This T cell receptor (beta chain) comes out of a study of cytomegalovirus exposure and HLA in healthy donors. General study results and limits: HLA-A and HLA-B allele assignments for most subjects were reportedly predicted accurately using TCR beta sequences. There were some public TCRs occurring in many donors, but most TCR sequences were rare.

To note about this clone: Its specificity is unknown.

A multiplex PCR was run with 60 Vbeta primers and 13 Jbeta primers. Here immunoSEQ multiplex PCR was the method, and the copy in TCRdb shows in-frame clones only, minus some. The table lists around 100,000 clones, 67% of them singletons. This CDR3 is 14 amino acids long. The germline CDR1 and CDR2 sequences are MNHEY and SVGAGI. Trimming stripped 0 bases from V and 3 bases from J, with 8 bases between. The gene calls are TRBV6-5 and TRBJ1-1; D gene ambiguous. This sequence was found in a young man in good health and CMV-seronegative. Sequencing was carried out using PBMCs. The CDR3 reads CASSYSRGDTEAFF. The CDR3 DNA sequence: TGTGCCAGCAGTTACTCGCGGGGAGACACTGAAGCTTTCTTT.